This T cell receptor beta chain originates from a study of beta chain features in type 1 diabetes. Looking at the study overall: Sorted cells, approximately 100,000,000 in number, were examined across all samples.

Only one heparinised blood draw was taken per donor, and its volume averaged around 110 mL. Isolation of CD4+ naive, central memory, regulatory and stem cell-like memory cells was achieved by sorting via CD45RO/CCR7/CD25/CD127/CD95/CD27. Per germline, CDR1 MDHEN and CDR2 SYDVKM. This CDR3 contains 15 residues. Trimming cost V 3 bases and J 8 bases; bases outside gene matches: 11. Regarding this clone: Antigen specificity is unknown.

Every bit of the isolated RNA underwent reverse transcription, so sequencing read expressed TCRB transcripts. Measured with immunoSEQ multiplex PCR; TCRdb has only the in-frame clones, and not every one. The top ten hold around 0.12% of the sample, which has about 650,000 clones, 12% seen once. Notes on the study in general: Researchers reported that naive, central memory and Treg TCRB repertoires appeared more similar in patients than in healthy donors. Shorter TCRB CDR3s, moderately but significantly so, marked every one of the four CD4+ subsets in Type 1 diabetes patients.

Sequenced sample: naive CD4+ T cells from blood. The receptor was derived from a man aged 25-40 years with type 1 diabetes. The chain combines TRBV28 with TRBJ2-5, with TRBD1 matching over 8 bases. As DNA, the CDR3 is TGTGCCAGCAGTTTCTCTTCACGGGACAGGAGAACCCAGTACTTC. Translated, it gives CASSFSSRDRRTQYF. The full variable domain, its missing parts supplied by reference TRBV28 and TRBJ2-5, is DVKVTQSSRYLVKRTGEKVFLECVQDMDHENMFWYRQDPGLGLRLIYFSYDVKMKEKGDIPEGYSVSREKKERFSLILESASTNQTSMYLCASSFSSRDRRTQYFGPGTRLLVL.